Below, 7 T cell receptor beta chains from the same sample are listed, as sequenced in a study of blood T cell repertoires in COVID-19. The protocol was immunoSEQ multiplex PCR, while the TCRdb copy is restricted to in-frame clones and leaves out a portion. The data show approximately 350,000 clones, with around 90% seen just once and 0.95% to 1.5% held by the top ten. The sample comprised peripheral blood. These receptors all come from a man aged 40-55 years with acute or convalescent COVID-19.

The V and J genes are TRBV13 and TRBJ1-2; D possibly corresponds to TRBD1 (5 bases). The CDR3 is 14 amino acids. CDR1 and CDR2 from the germline V gene are PRHDT and FYEKMQ (reference sequence). V was pared by 5 bases and J by 7 bases, with 17 bases between. CDR3 residues: CASSTLGLRSGYTF. The CDR3 nucleotides read TGTGCCAGCAGCACCTTGGGACTGAGAAGTGGCTACACCTTC.

This clone was detected only a few times. This chain joins TRBV7-3 and TRBJ2-2, with 8 bases matching TRBD1. The ends lost 3 bases at V and 4 bases at J; junction bases unmatched: 4. Germline V gives CDR1 SGHTA, CDR2 FQGTGA. This CDR3 is 15 amino acids long. CDR3 amino acids: CASSLGQAGTGELFF. The CDR3 DNA reads TGTGCCAGCAGCTTGGGACAGGCAGGCACCGGGGAGCTGTTTTTT.

The J gene is TRBJ2-1, the V gene TRBV28; TRBD1 might be the D (5 bases). Germline V gene lookup returns CDR1 MDHEN and CDR2 SYDVKM. The germline V and J ends were trimmed by 4 bases and 12 bases, with 16 bases remaining between them. This CDR3 is 13 amino acids long. CDR3 protein: CASSSVQGSWQFF. CDR3 bases: TGTGCCAGCAGTTCAGTCCAGGGATCGTGGCAGTTCTTC.

The rearrangement uses TRBV2 and TRBJ1-2; D might be TRBD1 (5 bases). V gave up 6 bases and J gave up 4 bases, with 9 bases separating them. The CDR3 has 12 amino acids. The germline CDR1 and CDR2 sequences are SNHLY and FYNNEI. Here the CDR3 DNA reads TGTGCCAGCAGATCACAGGTCTATGGCTACACCTTC. As protein: CASRSQVYGYTF.

Of note for this clone: At one end the junction does not follow the germline gene, possibly because of a read error. V usage is TRBV15 and J usage is TRBJ1-1; TRBD1 might be the D (5 bases). CDR3 size: 14 residues. Germline lookup yields CDR1 LNHNV and CDR2 YYDKDF (reference sequence). CDR3 in DNA: TGTGCCACCAGCAGAGATCGGGGGAACAGTGAAGCTTTCTTT. Translation gives CATSRDRGNSEAFF.

This rearrangement joins TRBV4-1 to TRBJ1-4, with D possibly matching TRBD1 (6 bases). The V gene's germline CDR1 is MGHRA and CDR2 YSYEKL. The CDR3 runs to 18 residues. V was trimmed by 4 bases and J by 0 bases, leaving 18 bases between them. The chain's CDR3 is CASSLLYIPGATNEKLFF. The CDR3 DNA reads TGCGCCAGCAGCCTACTTTATATCCCAGGGGCAACTAATGAAAAACTGTTTTTT.

This chain connects TRBV6-5 to TRBJ1-2, with TRBD1 as a possible D gene (5 bases). Germline CDR1 reads MNHEY; CDR2 reads SVGAGI. V was cut by 5 bases and J by 8 bases, with 12 bases left in between. The CDR3 has 12 amino acids. CDR3 in DNA: TGTGCCAGCAGTAGGGGACTCGAGGGCTACACCTTC. Translation gives CASSRGLEGYTF.